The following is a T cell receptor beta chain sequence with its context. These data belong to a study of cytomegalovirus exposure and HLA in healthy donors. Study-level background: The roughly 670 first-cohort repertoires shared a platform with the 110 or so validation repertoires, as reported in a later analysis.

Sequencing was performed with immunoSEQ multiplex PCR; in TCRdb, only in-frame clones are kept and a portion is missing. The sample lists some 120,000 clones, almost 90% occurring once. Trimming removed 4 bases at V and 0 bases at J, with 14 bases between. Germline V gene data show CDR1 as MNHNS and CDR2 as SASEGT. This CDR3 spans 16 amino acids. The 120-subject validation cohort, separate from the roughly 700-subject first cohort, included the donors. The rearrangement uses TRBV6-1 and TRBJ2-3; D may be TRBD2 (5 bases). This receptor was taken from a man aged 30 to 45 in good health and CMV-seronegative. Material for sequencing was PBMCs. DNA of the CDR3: TGTGCCAGCAGTGGGGTGACTACTCGTAGCACAGATACGCAGTATTTT. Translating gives CASSGVTTRSTDTQYF.